This entry concerns a single T cell receptor beta chain. Antigen: not known. The data were obtained in a study of cytomegalovirus exposure and HLA in healthy donors. Findings and caveats of the study: In vitro assays verified that a few CMV-associated chains recognized CMV antigens specifically. Analyzed later, association rates of TCRs varied across HLA loci, with DRB1 most and HLA-C fewest.

The PCR was carried out with 60 Vbeta primers and 13 Jbeta primers. Using immunoSEQ multiplex PCR, the repertoire was profiled, and TCRdb retains in-frame clones only, with some absent. Here the sample spans about 210,000 clones, approximately 82% being singletons. The CDR3 spans 15 residues. Between the trimmed V and J ends, which lost 1 base and 5 bases, there was a span of 15 bases. CDR1 is SGHTA and CDR2 is FQGTGA in the germline V gene. Sequencing input: PBMCs. The chain is built from TRBV7-3 and TRBJ2-7; tentative D call: TRBD1 (5 bases). The TCR was taken from a woman aged 50 to 60 in good health and CMV-seropositive. CDR3 region: CASSLRGRVAHEQYF. CDR3 DNA sequence: TGTGCCAGCAGCTTAAGGGGCAGGGTCGCCCACGAGCAGTACTTC.